One and the same sample provided the 32 T cell receptor beta chains below, sequenced in a study of T cells expressing NK-cell markers. From the 5' RACE reads, TCRdb lists one entry per CDR3 protein and no DNA. This table holds about 160,000 distinct CDR3 sequences. Sequences were obtained from blood T cells: a sorted CD56 or NKG2C T cell subset, CD4+ or CD8+ T cells, or bulk PBMC T cells (not recorded which). The source is a woman aged 18 to 69 in good health.

The rearrangement joins TRBV29-1 to TRBJ1-4. Germline CDR1 reads SQVTM; CDR2 reads ANQGSEA. The CDR3 length is 12 residues. CDR3 residues: CSVEWGGEKLFF. The full variable domain, with the rest looked up from reference TRBV29-1 and TRBJ1-4, is SAVISQKPSRDICQRGTSLTIQCQVDSQVTMMFWYRQQPGQSLTLIATANQGSEATYESGFVIDKFPISRPNLTFSTLTVSNMSPEDSSIYLCSVEWGGEKLFFGSGTQLSVL.

The chain links TRBV20-1 to TRBJ1-5. The CDR3 has 13 amino acids. The germline CDR1 and CDR2 sequences are DFQATT and SNEGSKA (reference sequence). The CDR3 spells CSAIPATNQPQHF.

The V and J genes are TRBV7-3 and TRBJ1-5. In germline, CDR1 is SGHTA, CDR2 FQGTGA. This CDR3 spans 18 amino acids. The CDR3 sequence is CASSFGAEAFVGNQPQHF.

V is TRBV7-6 and J is TRBJ1-4; absent DNA, TCRdb's TRBD1 call cannot be checked. From germline, CDR1 is SGHVS and CDR2 FNYEAQ. The CDR3 consists of 16 residues. The CDR3 loop reads CASSLAVFKGREKLFF. The whole variable domain, remainder taken from reference TRBV7-6 and TRBJ1-4, is GAGVSQSPRYKVTKRGQDVALRCDPISGHVSLYWYRQALGQGPEFLTYFNYEAQQDKSGLPNDRFSAERPEGSISTLTIQRTEQRDSAMYRCASSLAVFKGREKLFFGSGTQLSVL.

This chain connects TRBV6-1 to TRBJ2-3. The CDR3 is 14 amino acids. CDR1 and CDR2 from the germline V gene are MNHNS and SASEGT. The CDR3 protein is CASSRDRGTDTQYF.

V and J are TRBV5-5 and TRBJ2-7; absent DNA, TCRdb's TRBD2 call cannot be checked. The CDR3 is 16 residues long. Per the germline V gene, CDR1 is SGHKS and CDR2 is YYEKEE (reference sequence). CDR3 amino acids: CASSLRLLAGGYEQYF. The complete variable domain, with remaining parts taken from reference TRBV5-5 and TRBJ2-7, reads DAGVTQSPTHLIKTRGQQVTLRCSPISGHKSVSWYQQVLGQGPQFIFQYYEKEERGRGNFPDRFSARQFPNYSSELNVNALLLGDSALYLCASSLRLLAGGYEQYFGPGTRLTVT.

This chain uses TRBV28 with TRBJ2-7; TCRdb's D call of TRBD1 is untestable without DNA. CDR1 is MDHEN, CDR2 SYDVKM, per germline. CDR3 size: 16 residues. The CDR3 here is CASRSTDSKSFYEQYF. The whole variable domain, filled in from reference TRBV28 and TRBJ2-7, reads DVKVTQSSRYLVKRTGEKVFLECVQDMDHENMFWYRQDPGLGLRLIYFSYDVKMKEKGDIPEGYSVSREKKERFSLILESASTNQTSMYLCASRSTDSKSFYEQYFGPGTRLTVT.

The V and J genes are TRBV7-9 and TRBJ2-3; TCRdb outputs TRBD1, but without DNA this stays unchecked. CDR1 is SEHNR, CDR2 FQNEAQ, per germline (reference sequence). There are 14 residues in the CDR3. CDR3 sequence reads: CASSPTGSTDTQYF.

The chain employs TRBV12-3 or TRBV12-4 and TRBJ2-5; TCRdb gives TRBD1 as the D gene, but with no DNA this cannot be confirmed. This CDR3 has 14 amino acids. This chain's CDR3 is CASSSQGFGGTQYF.

This chain links TRBV12-3 or TRBV12-4 with TRBJ2-5. CDR3 length: 14 residues. CDR3 protein: CASSLRRIQETQYF.

V gene TRBV6-1 combines with J gene TRBJ1-1; checking the TCRdb D call of TRBD1 is not possible without DNA. The CDR3 sequence is 14 residues long. Germline values: CDR1 MNHNS, CDR2 SASEGT. CDR3 region: CASSETGWNTEAFF.

The chain employs TRBV12-3 or TRBV12-4 and TRBJ1-1; TCRdb's assignment of TRBD1 cannot be checked, as there is no DNA. The CDR3 runs to 13 residues. This chain's CDR3 is CASLPPGTVKAFF.

The J gene is TRBJ1-1, the V gene TRBV7-3; without DNA, the TCRdb call of TRBD1 cannot be checked. The V gene's germline CDR1 is SGHTA and CDR2 FQGTGA. This CDR3 spans 15 amino acids. CDR3 amino acids: CASSSSRGLNTEAFF.

V usage is TRBV7-3 and J usage is TRBJ2-2; there is no DNA to check the TCRdb D call of TRBD1. This CDR3 has 16 residues. Per germline, CDR1 SGHTA and CDR2 FQGTGA. Here the CDR3 reads CASSPLKGMNTGELFF.

This chain's CDR3 is CASSLGRGFVGEQYF. J is TRBJ2-7 and V is TRBV27; the D call of TRBD1 rests on TCRdb alone, since no DNA is present to check it. Per germline, CDR1 MNHEY and CDR2 SMNVEV (reference sequence). The CDR3 spans 15 residues.

The gene calls are TRBV7-9 and TRBJ1-1; TCRdb's D call, TRBD1, is unchecked because there is no DNA. Looked up from germline, CDR1 is SEHNR and CDR2 is FQNEAQ (reference sequence). The CDR3 is made up of 16 amino acids. CDR3 residues: CASSLSFGAVNTEAFF.

The chain combines TRBV7-9 with TRBJ1-5; TCRdb names TRBD1, which stays unverified in the absence of DNA. In germline, CDR1 is SEHNR, CDR2 FQNEAQ (reference sequence). The CDR3 sequence is 15 residues long. CDR3 loop: CASSLGQGYNQPQHF.

The genes are TRBV11-1 and TRBJ2-7. The CDR3 loop spans 14 amino acids. Looked up from germline, CDR1 is SGHAT and CDR2 is FQDESV (reference sequence). CDR3 sequence reads: CASSLEGRSYEQYF.

The chain recombines TRBV9 with TRBJ2-3. Germline values: CDR1 SGDLS, CDR2 YYNGEE. This CDR3 contains 15 residues. CDR3 in amino acids: CASSVKIARPDTQYF.

The CDR3 here is CATSLNLGEYEQYF. V gene TRBV24-1 combines with J gene TRBJ2-7. Germline lookup yields CDR1 KGHDR and CDR2 SFDVKD. This CDR3 is built from 14 residues.

J is TRBJ1-1 and V is TRBV15. Germline V gene data show CDR1 as LNHNV and CDR2 as YYDKDF (reference sequence). The CDR3 contains 13 residues. The CDR3 region is CATKEELSTEAFF.

This chain links TRBV6-5 with TRBJ2-7; the D call of TRBD1 rests on TCRdb alone, since no DNA is present to check it. This CDR3 comprises 15 residues. Per the germline V gene, CDR1 is MNHEY and CDR2 is SVGAGI. CDR3 protein: CASSYSGTGDYEQYF.

The rearrangement links TRBV5-1 to TRBJ1-5. The CDR3 sequence is 16 residues long. In germline, CDR1 is SGHRS, CDR2 YFSETQ. The CDR3 sequence is CASSSGEAGSNQPQHF. Full variable domain (remainder filled in from reference TRBV5-1 and TRBJ1-5): KAGVTQTPRYLIKTRGQQVTLSCSPISGHRSVSWYQQTPGQGLQFLFEYFSETQRNKGNFPGRFSGRQFSNSRSEMNVSTLELGDSALYLCASSSGEAGSNQPQHFGDGTRLSIL.

The chain links TRBV4-2 to TRBJ2-1; lacking DNA, the TRBD2 call made by TCRdb goes unchecked. Germline CDR1 LGHNA, CDR2 YNFKEQ. This CDR3 is 15 amino acids long. CDR3 region: CASSHNSGIYNEQFF.

This chain connects TRBV11-3 to TRBJ2-2; TCRdb proposes TRBD1, but this gene call is untestable without DNA. The CDR3 extends over 15 amino acids. CDR1 and CDR2 (germline): SGHNT, YENEEA. CDR3: CASSLGRTSAGELFF.

This chain links TRBV29-1 with TRBJ2-3. Per germline, CDR1 SQVTM and CDR2 ANQGSEA. The CDR3 consists of 13 residues. CDR3 loop: CSVERQNTDTQYF.

This sequence joins TRBV4-2 and TRBJ2-5; the D call from TCRdb, TRBD2, cannot be confirmed without DNA. CDR3 length: 14 amino acids. Germline CDR1 LGHNA, CDR2 YNFKEQ. The chain's CDR3 is CASSQRISSTAQYF.

This chain links TRBV20-1 with TRBJ2-5; TCRdb outputs TRBD1, but without DNA this stays unchecked. Germline loops: CDR1 DFQATT, CDR2 SNEGSKA (reference sequence). The CDR3 spans 15 residues. CDR3 loop: CSARDSGGGQETQYF.

The V and J genes are TRBV27 and TRBJ2-5; TCRdb calls TRBD2, which cannot be checked without DNA. Looked up from germline, CDR1 is MNHEY and CDR2 is SMNVEV (reference sequence). The CDR3 has 15 amino acids. The CDR3: CASRQLAGGSETQYF.

This chain joins TRBV7-2 and TRBJ2-7; TCRdb calls TRBD1, which cannot be checked without DNA. CDR1 and CDR2 (germline): SGHTA, FQGNSA. The CDR3 is made up of 15 amino acids. The CDR3: CASSAYREMAYEQYF.

J is TRBJ2-1 and V is TRBV20-1. The CDR3 sequence is 12 residues long. Germline V gene lookup returns CDR1 DFQATT and CDR2 SNEGSKA (reference sequence). The CDR3 sequence: CSARVRLGEQFF.

J is TRBJ1-1 and V is TRBV9; TCRdb's D call of TRBD1 is untestable without DNA. Germline CDR1 reads SGDLS; CDR2 reads YYNGEE. The CDR3 is 15 residues long. The CDR3 region is CASSPPTSGTGEAFF.